The text below deals with one T cell receptor (beta chain). Its antigen is unidentified. These data originate in a study of shared clonotypes between healthy human individuals. Study-level information: Each donor's CD4 naive and CD4 memory cells filled three plates apiece, CD8 naive two, and CD8 memory one.

Running of the assay took place at deep level. It was across several immunoSEQ plates that each subset's genomic DNA was evenly split. Repertoires were generated with immunoSEQ multiplex PCR, while TCRdb's copy carries only in-frame clones and drops some. Among about 2 million clones listed, about 95% were seen once. Per germline, CDR1 MNHEY and CDR2 SMNVEV (reference sequence). CDR3 length equals 16 residues. V was pared by 3 bases and J by 3 bases, with 8 bases of the junction left unmatched. Study-level findings and limits: Clonotype sharing among donors was expected to depend on sequencing depth.

CD8 cells regarded as naive lacked CD45RO, were positively chosen for CCR7, and omitted terminally differentiated effector memory CD45RA+ cells. This receptor was taken from a man between 18 and 35 years old in good health. What was sequenced was naive CD8+ T cells sorted from blood. The chain couples TRBV27 to TRBJ2-3; 8 nucleotides match TRBD2. CDR3 sequence (DNA): TGTGCCAGCAGTTTGGTCGGGACTAGGTCGACAGATACGCAGTATTTT. As protein: CASSLVGTRSTDTQYF.